Each of the 14 T cell receptor beta chains below was sequenced from the same sample in a study of blood T cells in healthy people across ages. Together with a sample-barcoded 5' primer, a J-beta primer mix was included in a second PCR lasting about 7 to 12 cycles. TCRdb reanalysed the 5' RACE reads using MiXCR and keeps one entry per CDR3 protein. The data show some 930,000 distinct CDR3 sequences, 25% to 30% seen once. These data also featured in a second study, about T cells of mothers and their children.

Sequenced: blood. These receptors came from a woman aged 40 to 50 in good health.

The chain recombines TRBV29-1 with TRBJ2-2, with D possibly TRBD1 on 5 matching bases. The CDR3 runs to 13 residues. With 2 bases removed from V and 4 bases from J, the gap between germline ends came to 8 bases. Looked up from germline, CDR1 is SQVTM and CDR2 is ANQGSEA. The DNA of the CDR3 is TGCAGCGTTGAACAGGGTCGCACCGGGGAGCTGTTTTTT. Its protein is CSVEQGRTGELFF.

The rearrangement links TRBV7-2 to TRBJ1-1; 7 nucleotides match TRBD1. Unmatched junction bases numbered 8, after V lost 5 bases and J lost 11 bases. The germline V gene encodes CDR1 SGHTA and CDR2 FQGNSA. The CDR3 runs 12 residues. CDR3 sequence reads: CASSRPGQNAFF. The CDR3 DNA sequence: TGTGCCAGCAGCCGGCCGGGACAGAATGCTTTCTTT. Based on the CDR3 plus reference TRBV7-2 and TRBJ1-1, the full variable domain is GAGVSQSPSNKVTEKGKDVELRCDPISGHTALYWYRQSLGQGLEFLIYFQGNSAPDKSGLPSDRFSAERTGGSVSTLTIQRTQQEDSAVYLCASSRPGQNAFFGQGTRLTVV.

V gene TRBV4-1 combines with J gene TRBJ2-1; D ambiguous. The V end was cut by 1 base, the J end by 2 bases, with 12 bases between. Germline CDR1 reads MGHRA; CDR2 reads YSYEKL. The CDR3 extends over 16 amino acids. CDR3 in amino acids: CASSQAPLGPYNEQFF. Here the CDR3 DNA reads TGCGCCAGCAGCCAAGCCCCCCTAGGACCCTACAATGAGCAGTTCTTC.

As DNA, the CDR3 is TGCAGTGCTAGAGATCAGGGGGGTCGAGAGATAGAGACCCAGTACTTC. This codes for CSARDQGGREIETQYF. V is TRBV20-1 and J is TRBJ2-5; TRBD1 might be the D (7 bases). The V end lost 0 bases, the J end lost 4 bases, and 18 bases lay between the germline ends. Germline assignment: CDR1 DFQATT and CDR2 SNEGSKA (reference sequence). There are 16 residues in the CDR3.

Comment on this clonotype: Since a much larger clone is just one base distant, this may be a read error. V usage is TRBV12-5 and J usage is TRBJ1-2, with 10 bases aligning to TRBD1. CDR3 length: 15 residues. CDR1 and CDR2 (germline): LGHNT, FRNRAP. CDR3 coding DNA: TGTGTTAGTGGTTTGGGAGACAGGGGGCAGGAGGGCTACACCTTC. Its protein is CVSGLGDRGQEGYTF.

A remark on this clonotype: The conserved final phenylalanine or tryptophan is absent from the CDR3, which likely points to a read error. The V call is TRBV4-1, the J call TRBJ1-1, with 11 positions matching TRBD1. The V and J ends lost 3 bases and 5 bases, in that order; junction bases with no gene match: 5. Germline assignment: CDR1 MGHRA and CDR2 YSYEKL. The CDR3 has 15 amino acids. CDR3 DNA: TGCGCCAGCAGCCAGCAAGGACAGGGGGCAACTGAAGCTTTCTTG. The encoded protein is CASSQQGQGATEAFL.

V usage is TRBV7-8 and J usage is TRBJ2-5; TRBD2 matches at 8 bases. CDR3 length: 16 amino acids. Germline V gene data show CDR1 as SGHVS and CDR2 as FQNEAQ. V trimming: 4 bases; J trimming: 5 bases; junction bases outside the gene matches: 12. The DNA of the CDR3 is TGTGCCAGCAGCTCCCCATATCGCGGGGGGCGGGAGACCCAGTACTTC. As protein: CASSSPYRGGRETQYF.

This clonotype has a count of ten or more. The chain employs TRBV28 and TRBJ1-2, with unresolved D. The CDR3 spans 13 residues. CDR1 is MDHEN, CDR2 SYDVKM, per germline. Trimming cost V 5 bases and J 2 bases, with 9 bases left between them. CDR3 nucleotide sequence: TGTGCCAGCAGTGTTGCAAGGAACTATGGCTACACCTTC. Translated: CASSVARNYGYTF.

This clonotype was recorded many times. Here the CDR3 DNA reads TGTGCCACCAGCAGAGATGGGGTAGCGGGGCGAACCGGGGAGCTGTTTTTT. Translating gives CATSRDGVAGRTGELFF. The rearrangement uses TRBV15 and TRBJ2-2; TRBD2 aligns across 8 bases. Germline V gene lookup returns CDR1 LNHNV and CDR2 YYDKDF (reference sequence). This CDR3 contains 17 residues. V was clipped by 0 bases and J by 5 bases; unmatched bases: 8.

This clonotype was counted a few times. This CDR3 is CASTLQGALSGEQYF. The CDR3 nucleotides are TGTGCCAGCACTCTCCAGGGGGCTCTGTCGGGCGAGCAGTACTTC. V is TRBV12-3 or TRBV12-4 and J is TRBJ2-7, with 8 bases aligning to TRBD1. With V trimmed by 7 bases and J by 6 bases, 14 bases remained unmatched. There are 15 residues in the CDR3.

This chain joins TRBV27 and TRBJ1-2; D is ambiguous. V lost 6 bases and J 2 bases, leaving 10 bases between the germline ends. Germline V gene lookup returns CDR1 MNHEY and CDR2 SMNVEV (reference sequence). This CDR3 is 13 amino acids long. Here the CDR3 reads CASSLRMNYGYTF. CDR3 sequence (DNA): TGTGCCAGCAGCCTGAGGATGAACTATGGCTACACCTTC.

Comments on this clonotype: A much larger clone differs by one base, so this may be a read error. V is TRBV5-5 and J is TRBJ2-7; 8 bases are shared with TRBD1. Germline CDR1 SGHKS, CDR2 YYEKEE (reference sequence). This CDR3 has 15 amino acids. Trimming at V came to 0 bases and at J to 8 bases, leaving 10 bases not matched to a gene. CDR3 coding DNA: TGTGCCAGCAGCTTGGCCATCGCAGGGGGCGTTCAGCAGTACTTC. This sequence encodes CASSLAIAGGVQQYF.

In its sample, this clonotype was seen a few times. The V call is TRBV5-1, the J call TRBJ2-5; possible D gene TRBD2, 6 bases. Deletions cut 4 bases from V and 1 base from J, with 14 bases between. The CDR3 runs 15 residues. The V gene's germline CDR1 is SGHRS and CDR2 YFSETQ. CDR3 nucleotide sequence: TGCGCCAGCAGCCCGGGAGATCAAATCCAAGAGACCCAGTACTTC. It translates to CASSPGDQIQETQYF. Combining the CDR3 with reference TRBV5-1 and TRBJ2-5 gives the whole variable domain KAGVTQTPRYLIKTRGQQVTLSCSPISGHRSVSWYQQTPGQGLQFLFEYFSETQRNKGNFPGRFSGRQFSNSRSEMNVSTLELGDSALYLCASSPGDQIQETQYFGPGTRLLVL.

This clonotype was recorded many times. V gene TRBV7-2 combines with J gene TRBJ1-2; a possible D gene is TRBD1 (6 bases). The V end was cut by 5 bases, the J end by 3 bases, with 16 bases between. CDR3 length: 15 residues. The germline V gene encodes CDR1 SGHTA and CDR2 FQGNSA. In DNA, the CDR3 is TGTGCCAGCAGCGCCGGCGGGGGCCCTTACTATGGCTACACCTTC. Its translation: CASSAGGGPYYGYTF.